This passage covers 9 T cell receptor beta chains from one sample sequenced in a study of cytomegalovirus exposure and HLA in healthy donors listed by TCRdb under 2017. Libraries were constructed by the immunoSEQ multiplex PCR assay. A mixture of 60 forward primers for TCR Vbeta segments and 13 reverse primers for TCR Jbeta segments was used in the multiplex PCR. The table was pulled from immuneACCESS by TCRdb, which kept in-frame rearrangements only. Such tables lose some clones; where checked, under half of the loss comes from unresolved V genes, and the rest has no known cause. Here the sample has around 67,000 clones; 80% to 90% occur a single time. The biggest ten clones account for over 10% of the sample. Sequences were obtained from PBMCs. The receptors here all came from a woman under 40 in good health and CMV-seropositive.

This chain connects TRBV10-3 to TRBJ2-1, with a possible D match to TRBD2 (6 bases). Germline CDR1 ENHRY, CDR2 SYGVKD. This CDR3 has 13 residues. The ends were cut back, 6 bases at V and 10 bases at J, with 16 bases in the middle. CDR3 region: CAIRPGDLPEQFF. CDR3 DNA sequence: TGTGCCATCAGACCGGGGGACTTGCCCGAGCAGTTCTTC.

J is TRBJ1-4 and V is TRBV12-5, with 7 bases fitting TRBD1. This CDR3 has 17 amino acids. The J segment lost 0 bases and the V segment lost 5 bases, leaving 9 bases of the junction unmatched. Germline CDR1 is LGHNT and CDR2 is FRNRAP. The CDR3 region is CASGLRQGRATNEKLFF. The DNA for the CDR3 is TGTGCTAGTGGTCTGCGACAGGGACGAGCAACTAATGAAAAACTGTTTTTT. Combining the CDR3 with reference TRBV12-5 and TRBJ1-4 gives the whole variable domain DARVTQTPRHKVTEMGQEVTMRCQPILGHNTVFWYRQTMMQGLELLAYFRNRAPLDDSGMPKDRFSAEMPDATLATLKIQPSEPRDSAVYFCASGLRQGRATNEKLFFGSGTQLSVL.

The CDR3 region is CASSLSTGGGYEQYF. CDR3 nucleotide sequence: TGTGCCAGCAGCTTATCGACAGGGGGCGGCTACGAGCAGTACTTC. This chain connects TRBV7-2 to TRBJ2-7; 10 positions agree with TRBD1. Germline V lookup: CDR1 SGHTA, CDR2 FQGNSA. Germline trimming cut 2 bases from V and 3 bases from J; bases unmatched to any gene: 4. The CDR3 runs to 15 residues.

The rearrangement links TRBV1 to TRBJ1-1; the table's D call, TRBD1, has no DNA check behind it. TRBV1 is a recognized pseudogene. The CDR3 spans 18 residues. The CDR3 loop reads CTSSPSGTGGLSNTEAFF. CDR3 in DNA: TGCACCAGCAGCCCCTCCGGGACAGGGGGCCTCTCGAACACTGAAGCTTTCTTT.

The chain recombines TRBV6-5 with TRBJ1-3; the D gene is possibly TRBD1 (5 bases). This CDR3 is built from 16 residues. Germline lookup yields CDR1 MNHEY and CDR2 SVGAGI. V was pared by 0 bases and J by 2 bases, with 11 bases between. CDR3 region: CASSYSRRGAGNTIYF. The CDR3 region has the DNA TGTGCCAGCAGTTACTCGAGGAGGGGCGCTGGAAACACCATATATTTT.

This chain links TRBV18 with TRBJ2-5, with 7 bases lining up with TRBD1. J gave up 4 bases and V 4 bases, and 3 bases lay outside the gene matches. The CDR3 extends over 13 amino acids. Germline V lookup: CDR1 KGHSH, CDR2 LQKENI. In nucleotides, the CDR3 is TGTGCCAGCTCACTGGGACAGAGAGAGACCCAGTACTTC. Its translation is CASSLGQRETQYF.

The rearrangement joins TRBV27 to TRBJ2-5; tentative D call: TRBD2 (6 bases). CDR3 length equals 15 residues. Germline lookup yields CDR1 MNHEY and CDR2 SMNVEV (reference sequence). V shed 3 bases and J shed 2 bases, with 13 bases lying between them. The DNA for the CDR3 is TGTGCCAGCAGTTTTGGGGGGAGGTTTCAAGAGACCCAGTACTTC. Its translation is CASSFGGRFQETQYF.

In its sample, this clone was seen once. The V call is TRBV7-9, the J call TRBJ2-1, with TRBD1 identical over 11 bases. The CDR3 consists of 15 residues. Per the germline V gene, CDR1 is SEHNR and CDR2 is FQNEAQ (reference sequence). Unmatched junction bases numbered 8, after V lost 5 bases and J lost 8 bases. CDR3 sequence (DNA): TGTGCCAGCAGCCGAACCGGGACAGGGGGGGATGAGCAGTTCTTC. Amino acids: CASSRTGTGGDEQFF.

The chain recombines TRBV19 with TRBJ2-7; 11 nucleotides line up with TRBD1. V dropped 2 bases and J dropped 5; count of bases not matched to a gene: 5. This CDR3 has 15 residues. Germline CDR1 and CDR2: LNHDA and SQIVND (reference sequence). CDR3 loop: CASSILGTGGNEQYF. The CDR3 DNA follows: TGTGCCAGTAGTATATTGGGGACAGGGGGGAACGAGCAGTACTTC.